This TCR beta chain was sequenced for a study of identical twins. Study-wide findings and caveats: Cross-sectional statistics underpinned the conclusions; the same donors were not followed. Cord blood's abundant beta clonotypes had fewer insertions, unlike memory repertoires.

Only a few counts were recorded for this clonotype. As yet, its antigen is unknown. CDR1 SGHTA and CDR2 FQGNSA come from the germline V gene. The CDR3 length is 14 residues. V was trimmed by 1 base and J by 5 bases, leaving 9 bases between them. Template switching added a universal primer site, and cDNA bore unique molecular identifiers. TCRdb analysed the 5' RACE reads with MiXCR anew, one entry per CDR3 protein. The sample lists approximately 590,000 distinct CDR3 sequences, 9.5% to 10% occurring once. These data also featured in a second study, about yellow fever vaccine responses in identical twins.

This receptor was taken from a young woman in good health. Input material: PBMCs. The chain links TRBV7-2 to TRBJ2-1; D gene uncertain. In DNA form, the CDR3 reads TGTGCCAGCAGCTTAGACCCTGGCAACAATGAGCAGTTCTTC. Amino acids: CASSLDPGNNEQFF.